This T cell receptor beta chain was recorded in a study of shared clonotypes between healthy human individuals. Study-level findings and limits: Depth of sequencing was expected to influence donor clonotype sharing. Clonotype sharing across four donors was observed for roughly 5% of naive CD4 clonotypes. Across subsets, estimated richness was generally greater for naive than for memory populations.

Comments on this clone: Its target is not known.

Trimming took 6 bases from V and 0 from J, leaving 12 bases between them. This CDR3 contains 15 residues. Per the germline V gene, CDR1 is SNHLY and CDR2 is FYNNEI. At deep level, the assay was performed. Repertoires were generated with immunoSEQ multiplex PCR, while TCRdb's copy carries only in-frame clones and drops some. The sample holds a few million clones, over 85% seen once. The gene calls are TRBV2 and TRBJ1-3; possibly TRBD1 for D (6 bases). The sequence was obtained from a man aged 18-30 years in good health. Some clones in this sample may be carry-over from other donors' samples. The specimen sequenced was naive CD4+ T cells from PBMCs. This sample's subset: CD45RA+ positively selected. CDR3 region: CASSRGGSSGNTIYF. The CDR3, as DNA: TGTGCCAGCAGCCGCGGGGGCAGCTCTGGAAACACCATATATTTT.